Shown below are 12 T cell receptor beta chains from a single sample sequenced in a study of T cells after posttransplantation cyclophosphamide. Sequenced by immunoSEQ multiplex PCR; TCRdb stores in-frame clones only, minus some. The sample lists 12,000 or so clones, under 2.5% occurring once. Busulfan-fludarabine conditioning, marrow transplant, and cyclophosphamide on days +3 and +4 were administered. The specimen was PBMCs, collected after allogeneic stem cell transplant with posttransplant cyclophosphamide. The receptors come from a young adult male patient who received an allogeneic stem cell transplant from a related donor, was CMV-positive, and had no GVHD. The graft donor may have given rise to some T cells.

CDR3 in amino acids: CASSPTNRGNEQFF. The CDR3 nucleotides are TGTGCCAGTAGCCCTACTAACAGGGGCAATGAGCAGTTCTTC. This chain joins TRBV19 and TRBJ2-1, with 7 nucleotides matching TRBD1. Per germline, CDR1 LNHDA and CDR2 SQIVND (reference sequence). Trimming cost V 6 bases and J 6 bases; bases outside gene matches: 8. The CDR3 spans 14 residues.

V and J are TRBV6-1 and TRBJ2-7; 12 positions match TRBD2. The J segment lost 3 bases and the V segment lost 6 bases, leaving 3 bases of the junction unmatched. CDR1 is MNHNS, CDR2 SASEGT, per germline. The CDR3 runs 14 residues. CDR3 region: CASSTTSGSYEQYF. In DNA form, the CDR3 reads TGTGCCAGCAGCACGACTAGCGGGAGCTACGAGCAGTACTTC.

This clone was detected only a few times. This sample also contains other DNA sequences that code for the same CDR3. The rearrangement uses TRBV29-1 and TRBJ1-2; 8 nucleotides align to TRBD1. Germline CDR1 SQVTM, CDR2 ANQGSEA. The junction had 20 bases not matched to a gene; V was cut back by 3 bases and J by 8 bases. The CDR3 has 17 residues. Here the CDR3 DNA reads TGCAGCGTTGAGGGGACAGGTTTGGCGAGGCTTCCTGGCGGCTACACCTTC. Encoded protein: CSVEGTGLARLPGGYTF.

This chain connects TRBV25-1 to TRBJ1-1; D call uncertain. The V and J ends lost 5 bases and 0 bases respectively, with 13 bases between them. The CDR3 consists of 15 residues. Germline CDR1 reads MGHDK; CDR2 reads SYGVNS. The CDR3 bases are TGTGCCAGCAGTAAACTCGACAATTTGAACACTGAAGCTTTCTTT. Translated, it gives CASSKLDNLNTEAFF.

This clone has just a few counts. V gene TRBV28 combines with J gene TRBJ2-1; 12 bases are shared with TRBD2. CDR3 length: 20 amino acids. Looked up from germline, CDR1 is MDHEN and CDR2 is SYDVKM. The V gene end was trimmed by 3 bases and the J gene end by 6 bases; junction bases not matched to a gene: 18. The CDR3 sequence is CASSFHPRLAGVPGANEQFF. The CDR3, as DNA: TGTGCCAGCAGTTTCCATCCCCGACTAGCGGGAGTCCCTGGGGCCAATGAGCAGTTCTTC.

This clone was detected a few times. The rearrangement uses TRBV20-1 and TRBJ2-1; D ambiguous. Germline V gives CDR1 DFQATT, CDR2 SNEGSKA (reference sequence). CDR3 length: 11 residues. V lost 5 bases to trimming and J lost 9 bases, with 11 bases between them. The CDR3 DNA follows: TGCAGTGCTTACAATGTGGTTGAGCAGTTCTTC. It yields the protein CSAYNVVEQFF.

The V call is TRBV4-2, the J call TRBJ2-7; TRBD2 might be the D (5 bases). Germline V gene data show CDR1 as LGHNA and CDR2 as YNFKEQ. Trimming took 0 bases from V and 4 from J, leaving 10 bases between them. The CDR3 has 14 residues. For the CDR3, the DNA is TGTGCCAGCAGCCAAGATTCGGGGAAGTACGAGCAGTACTTC. It codes for CASSQDSGKYEQYF.

Only a few counts were recorded for this clone. V is TRBV19 and J is TRBJ2-5; 14 bases line up with TRBD2. The ends lost 6 bases at V and 5 bases at J; junction bases unmatched: 8. CDR1 is LNHDA, CDR2 SQIVND, per germline (reference sequence). The CDR3 has 16 residues. The CDR3 region has the DNA TGTGCCAGTAGGGGGACTAGCGGGAGATCCCGGGAGACCCAGTACTTC. Translation: CASRGTSGRSRETQYF.

The V and J genes are TRBV7-3 and TRBJ2-2; D unresolved. V lost 3 bases to trimming and J lost 5 bases, with 10 bases between them. Germline lookup yields CDR1 SGHTA and CDR2 FQGTGA. This CDR3 has 14 residues. CDR3 sequence: CASSFSAVTGELFF. Written as DNA, the CDR3 is TGTGCCAGCAGCTTTAGTGCCGTAACCGGGGAGCTGTTTTTT.

The chain has TRBV9 and TRBJ2-1, with 7 bases that match TRBD1. V gave up 3 bases and J gave up 9 bases; unmatched junction bases: 12. The germline V gene has CDR1 SGDLS and CDR2 YYNGEE. The CDR3 runs to 15 residues. The CDR3 protein is CASSAKPGGEGEQFF. The CDR3 nucleotides read TGTGCCAGCAGCGCAAAGCCAGGGGGTGAGGGTGAGCAGTTCTTC.

A few counts support this clone. The CDR3 here is CASSIRDSNQPQHF. Written as DNA, the CDR3 is TGTGCCAGTAGTATCCGAGATAGCAATCAGCCCCAGCATTTT. The rearrangement uses TRBV19 and TRBJ1-5; D unresolved. This CDR3 spans 14 amino acids. Trimming left V 3 bases short and J 0 bases short, with 6 bases between. CDR1 LNHDA and CDR2 SQIVND come from the germline V gene (reference sequence).

The chain joins TRBV7-9 to TRBJ2-3; maybe TRBD2 (5 bases). Trimming left V 5 bases short and J 6 bases short, with 12 bases between. Looked up from germline, CDR1 is SEHNR and CDR2 is FQNEAQ (reference sequence). CDR3 length: 13 amino acids. CDR3 sequence reads: CASSTWTGDTQYF. The CDR3 DNA reads TGTGCCAGCAGCACGTGGACTGGGGATACGCAGTATTTT.